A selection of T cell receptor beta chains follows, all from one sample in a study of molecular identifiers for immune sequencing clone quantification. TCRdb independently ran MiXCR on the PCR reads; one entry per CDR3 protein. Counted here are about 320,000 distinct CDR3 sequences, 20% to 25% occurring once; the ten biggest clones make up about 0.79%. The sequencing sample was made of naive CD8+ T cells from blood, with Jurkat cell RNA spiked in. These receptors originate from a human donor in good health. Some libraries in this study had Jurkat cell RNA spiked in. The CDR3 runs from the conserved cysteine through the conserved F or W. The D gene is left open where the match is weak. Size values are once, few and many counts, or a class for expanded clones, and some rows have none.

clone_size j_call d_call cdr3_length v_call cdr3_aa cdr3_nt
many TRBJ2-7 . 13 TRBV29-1 CSVEDSLTLEQYF TGCAGCGTTGAAGACTCCCTTACCCTCGAGCAGTACTTC
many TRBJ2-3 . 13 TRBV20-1 CSARGALTDTQYF TGCAGTGCTAGAGGGGCCCTCACAGATACGCAGTATTTT
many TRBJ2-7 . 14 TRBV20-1 CSARDLAATYEQYF TGCAGTGCTAGAGATCTGGCAGCGACCTACGAGCAGTACTTC
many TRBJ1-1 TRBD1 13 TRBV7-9 CANSSGGVTEAFF TGTGCCAACAGCTCAGGGGGCGTCACTGAAGCTTTCTTT
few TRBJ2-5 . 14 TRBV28 CASRAEGLDETQYF TGTGCCAGCAGAGCCGAGGGCCTGGATGAGACCCAGTACTTC
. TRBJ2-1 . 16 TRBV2 CASRESAGHSYNEQFF TGTGCCAGCAGGGAGTCGGCGGGACACTCCTACAATGAGCAGTTCTTC
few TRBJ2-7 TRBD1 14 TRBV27 CASSTGQGRDEQYF TGTGCCAGCAGTACTGGACAGGGGAGGGACGAGCAGTACTTC
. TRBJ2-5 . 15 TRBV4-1 CASSQVASVQETQYF TGCGCCAGCAGCCAAGTGGCTAGCGTCCAAGAGACCCAGTACTTC
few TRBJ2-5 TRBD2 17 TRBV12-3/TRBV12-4 CASSQLPSGVPPGTQYF TGTGCCAGCAGTCAACTCCCTAGCGGGGTACCCCCTGGGACCCAGTACTTC
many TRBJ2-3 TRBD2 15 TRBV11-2 CASSPTGTTTDTQYF TGTGCCAGCAGCCCGACCGGGACTACCACAGATACGCAGTATTTT
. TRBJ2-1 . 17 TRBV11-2 CASSSPSYGGGNNEQFF TGTGCCAGCAGCTCCCCCTCCTATGGGGGGGGCAACAATGAGCAGTTCTTC
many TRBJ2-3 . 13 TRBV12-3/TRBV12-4 CASSFRDPDTQYF TGTGCCAGCAGTTTTAGGGATCCAGATACGCAGTATTTT
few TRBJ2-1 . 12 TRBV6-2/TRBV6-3 CASSRGRDEQFF TGTGCCAGCAGCCGGGGACGCGATGAGCAGTTCTTC